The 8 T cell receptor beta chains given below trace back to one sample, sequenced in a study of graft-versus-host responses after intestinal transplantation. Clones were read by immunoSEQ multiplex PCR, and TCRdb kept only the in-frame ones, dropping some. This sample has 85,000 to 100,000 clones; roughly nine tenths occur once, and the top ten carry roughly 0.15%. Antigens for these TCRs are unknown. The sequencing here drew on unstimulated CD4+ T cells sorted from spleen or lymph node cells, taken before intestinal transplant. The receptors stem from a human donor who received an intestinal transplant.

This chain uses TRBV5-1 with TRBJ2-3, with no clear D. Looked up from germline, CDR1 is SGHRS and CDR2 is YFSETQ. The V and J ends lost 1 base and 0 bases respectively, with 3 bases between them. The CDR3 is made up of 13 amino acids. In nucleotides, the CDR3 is TGCGCCAGCAGCTTGCCGAGCACAGATACGCAGTATTTT. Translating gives CASSLPSTDTQYF.

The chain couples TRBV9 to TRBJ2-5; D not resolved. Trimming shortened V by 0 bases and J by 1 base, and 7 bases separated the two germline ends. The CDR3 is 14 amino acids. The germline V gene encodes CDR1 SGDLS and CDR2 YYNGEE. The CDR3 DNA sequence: TGTGCCAGCAGCGTAGGGGCAGCCCAAGAGACCCAGTACTTC. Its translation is CASSVGAAQETQYF.

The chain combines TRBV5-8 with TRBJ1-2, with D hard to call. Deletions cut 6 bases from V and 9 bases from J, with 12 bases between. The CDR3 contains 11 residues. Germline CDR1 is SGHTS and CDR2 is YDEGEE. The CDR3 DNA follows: TGTGCCAGCACTCGTTATCTTAGCTACACCTTC. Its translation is CASTRYLSYTF.

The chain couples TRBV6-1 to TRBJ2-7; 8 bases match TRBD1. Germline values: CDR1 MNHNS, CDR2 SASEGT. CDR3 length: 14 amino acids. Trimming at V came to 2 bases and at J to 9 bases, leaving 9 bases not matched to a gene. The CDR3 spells CASSESRDRSGQYF. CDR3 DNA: TGTGCCAGCAGTGAATCACGGGACAGGTCAGGGCAGTACTTC.

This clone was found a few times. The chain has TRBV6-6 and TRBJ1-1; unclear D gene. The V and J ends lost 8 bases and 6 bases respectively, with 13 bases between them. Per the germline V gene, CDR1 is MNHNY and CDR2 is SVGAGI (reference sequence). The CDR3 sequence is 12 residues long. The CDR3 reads CASVEGSPEAFF. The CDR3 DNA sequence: TGTGCCAGCGTAGAGGGTAGCCCTGAAGCTTTCTTT.

The CDR3 here is CASSQPERDGGNEQFF. As DNA, the CDR3 is TGTGCCAGCAGCCAACCGGAGCGGGATGGAGGGAATGAGCAGTTCTTC. The V and J genes are TRBV4-2 and TRBJ2-1, with 7 bases aligning to TRBD2. Germline trimming cut 2 bases from V and 7 bases from J; bases unmatched to any gene: 11. The CDR3 is 16 amino acids. Per the germline V gene, CDR1 is LGHNA and CDR2 is YNFKEQ.

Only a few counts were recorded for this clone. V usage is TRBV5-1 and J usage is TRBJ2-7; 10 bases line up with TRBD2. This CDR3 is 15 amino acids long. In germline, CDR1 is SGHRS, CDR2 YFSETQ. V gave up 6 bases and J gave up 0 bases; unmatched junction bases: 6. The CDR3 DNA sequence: TGCGCCAGCAATCTTGGACTAGCGGACTCCTACGAGCAGTACTTC. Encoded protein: CASNLGLADSYEQYF.

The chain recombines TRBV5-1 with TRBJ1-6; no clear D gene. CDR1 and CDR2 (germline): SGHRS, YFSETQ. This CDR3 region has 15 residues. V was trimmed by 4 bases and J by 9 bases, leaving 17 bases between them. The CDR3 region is CASSGTGGSPSPLHF. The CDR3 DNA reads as TGCGCCAGCAGCGGAACGGGAGGCAGTCCTTCACCCCTCCACTTT.